In this sample, the clone carrying this TCR beta chain turned up a few times. What the recovered Cohort 3 donors had was two negative PCRs, clearance, or symptom resolution. The data are from a study of blood T cell repertoires in COVID-19. Overall study: The United States, Italy and Spain supplied acute and convalescent COVID-19 samples. T cells, B-cell-depleted T cells, or PBMCs provided the cDNA or gDNA that served as material.

Original handling: From reference gene primer amplification, estimates of nucleated cell counts were derived. Profiled with immunoSEQ multiplex PCR; TCRdb holds only in-frame clones, not every one. V, J and clone size derive from that table, while D and trimming were established from the DNA sequence. The sample carries a few hundred thousand clones, approximately 86% recorded once. Germline CDR1 and CDR2: MDHEN and SYDVKM. CDR3 length: 15 amino acids. V dropped 3 bases and J dropped 3; count of bases not matched to a gene: 7. Sequencing was performed on PBMCs or T cells enriched from blood (not recorded which). This sequence joins TRBV28 and TRBJ1-2; 7 bases are a match to TRBD1. The TCR sequence derives from a woman in her fifties or sixties who had recovered from COVID-19. The CDR3 DNA reads as TGTGCCAGCAGTTTCCAGGGGGTCGGTGACTATGGCTACACCTTC. Translation: CASSFQGVGDYGYTF.